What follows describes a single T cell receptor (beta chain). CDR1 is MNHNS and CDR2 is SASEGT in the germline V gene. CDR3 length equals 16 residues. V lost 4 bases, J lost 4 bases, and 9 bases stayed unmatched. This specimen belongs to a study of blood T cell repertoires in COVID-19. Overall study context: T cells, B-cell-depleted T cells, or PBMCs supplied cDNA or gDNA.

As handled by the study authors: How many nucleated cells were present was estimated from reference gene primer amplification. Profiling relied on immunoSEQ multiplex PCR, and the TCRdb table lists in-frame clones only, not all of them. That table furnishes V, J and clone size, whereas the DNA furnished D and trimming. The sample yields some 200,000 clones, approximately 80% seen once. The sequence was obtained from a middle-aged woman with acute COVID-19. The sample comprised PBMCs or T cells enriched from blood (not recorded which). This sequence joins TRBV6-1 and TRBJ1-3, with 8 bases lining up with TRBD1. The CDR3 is CASSAPRQGRGNTIYF. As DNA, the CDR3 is TGTGCCAGCAGTGCCCCAAGACAGGGGCGAGGAAACACCATATATTTT.